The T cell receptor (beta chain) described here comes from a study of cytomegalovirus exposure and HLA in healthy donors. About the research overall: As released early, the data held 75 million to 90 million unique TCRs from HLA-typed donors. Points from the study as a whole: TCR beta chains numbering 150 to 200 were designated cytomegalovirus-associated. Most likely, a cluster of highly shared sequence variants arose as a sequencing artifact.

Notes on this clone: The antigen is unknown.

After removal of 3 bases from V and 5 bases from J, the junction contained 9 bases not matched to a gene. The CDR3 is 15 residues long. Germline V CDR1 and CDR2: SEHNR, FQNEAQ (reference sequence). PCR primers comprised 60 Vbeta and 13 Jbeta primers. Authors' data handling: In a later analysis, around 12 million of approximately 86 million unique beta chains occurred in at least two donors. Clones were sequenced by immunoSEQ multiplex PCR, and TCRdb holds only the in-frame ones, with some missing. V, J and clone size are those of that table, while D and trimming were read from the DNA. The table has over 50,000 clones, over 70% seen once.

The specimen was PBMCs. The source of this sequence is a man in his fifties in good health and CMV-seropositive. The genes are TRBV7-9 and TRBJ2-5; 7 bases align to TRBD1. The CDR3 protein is CASSLRTGARETQYF. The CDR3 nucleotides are TGTGCCAGCAGCTTGCGAACAGGGGCCAGGGAGACCCAGTACTTC. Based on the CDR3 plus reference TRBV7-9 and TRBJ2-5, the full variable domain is DTGVSQNPRHKITKRGQNVTFRCDPISEHNRLYWYRQTLGQGPEFLTYFQNEAQLEKSRLLSDRFSAERPKGSFSTLEIQRTEQGDSAMYLCASSLRTGARETQYFGPGTRLLVL.